Shown below are 6 T cell receptor beta chains from a single sample sequenced in a study of cytomegalovirus exposure and HLA in healthy donors. TCRdb's table, derived via immunoSEQ multiplex PCR, lists solely in-frame clones and lacks some. Of roughly 150,000 clones in the sample, roughly 86% are singletons; the top ten hold 10%. The sample comprised PBMCs. The source is a woman younger than 35 in good health and CMV-seropositive.

The V gene is TRBV28, the J gene TRBJ2-1; perhaps TRBD2 as D (5 bases). The CDR3 is 14 amino acids. V was cut by 7 bases and J by 0 bases, with 10 bases left in between. CDR1 MDHEN and CDR2 SYDVKM come from the germline V gene. CDR3 in amino acids: CASNQRSSYNEQFF. The CDR3, as DNA: TGTGCCAGCAACCAGCGGAGCTCCTACAATGAGCAGTTCTTC.

V gene TRBV5-4 combines with J gene TRBJ1-2; 8 nucleotides align to TRBD1. CDR3 length equals 12 residues. Looked up from germline, CDR1 is SGHNT and CDR2 is YYREEE (reference sequence). The trim removed 3 bases at V and 7 bases at J, leaving 2 bases unmatched. CDR3 in amino acids: CASSSGQGGYTF. As DNA, the CDR3 is TGTGCCAGCAGCTCAGGACAGGGTGGCTACACCTTC. Full variable domain (remainder filled in from reference TRBV5-4 and TRBJ1-2): ETGVTQSPTHLIKTRGQQVTLRCSSQSGHNTVSWYQQALGQGPQFIFQYYREEENGRGNFPPRFSGLQFPNYSSELNVNALELDDSALYLCASSSGQGGYTFGSGTRLTVV.

The rearrangement joins TRBV28 to TRBJ2-1; D remains unclear. The germline V gene has CDR1 MDHEN and CDR2 SYDVKM. V lost 4 bases and J 5 bases, leaving 3 bases between the germline ends. The CDR3 is 11 residues long. Written as DNA, the CDR3 is TGTGCCAGCAGTTCCAACAATGAGCAGTTCTTC. This gives the protein CASSSNNEQFF.

This clone was observed once. This chain uses TRBV10-3 with TRBJ2-6; 9 bases match TRBD1. Unmatched junction bases numbered 1, after V lost 2 bases and J lost 5 bases. The germline V gene encodes CDR1 ENHRY and CDR2 SYGVKD. This CDR3 contains 15 residues. This chain's CDR3 is CAISEGQGRANVLTF. CDR3 nucleotide sequence: TGTGCCATCAGTGAGGGACAGGGGAGGGCCAACGTCCTGACTTTC.

The V gene is TRBV9, the J gene TRBJ2-3; 7 bases are shared with TRBD2. J gave up 0 bases and V 0 bases, and 4 bases lay outside the gene matches. The CDR3 spans 16 residues. Germline V gives CDR1 SGDLS, CDR2 YYNGEE. CDR3 residues: CASSVGNSGSTDTQYF. The CDR3, as DNA: TGTGCCAGCAGCGTAGGGAATAGCGGGAGCACAGATACGCAGTATTTT.

The CDR3 DNA reads TGCAGCGTTGATGGCGTACCGGGACAGGGGCAAGGGGCCAACGTCCTGACTTTC. It yields the protein CSVDGVPGQGQGANVLTF. V is TRBV29-1 and J is TRBJ2-6, with 10 bases that match TRBD1. J gave up 4 bases and V 3 bases, and 12 bases lay outside the gene matches. Germline-derived CDR1 and CDR2 are SQVTM and ANQGSEA. The CDR3 spans 18 residues. The whole variable domain, filled in from reference TRBV29-1 and TRBJ2-6, reads SAVISQKPSRDICQRGTSLTIQCQVDSQVTMMFWYRQQPGQSLTLIATANQGSEATYESGFVIDKFPISRPNLTFSTLTVSNMSPEDSSIYLCSVDGVPGQGQGANVLTFGAGSRLTVL.